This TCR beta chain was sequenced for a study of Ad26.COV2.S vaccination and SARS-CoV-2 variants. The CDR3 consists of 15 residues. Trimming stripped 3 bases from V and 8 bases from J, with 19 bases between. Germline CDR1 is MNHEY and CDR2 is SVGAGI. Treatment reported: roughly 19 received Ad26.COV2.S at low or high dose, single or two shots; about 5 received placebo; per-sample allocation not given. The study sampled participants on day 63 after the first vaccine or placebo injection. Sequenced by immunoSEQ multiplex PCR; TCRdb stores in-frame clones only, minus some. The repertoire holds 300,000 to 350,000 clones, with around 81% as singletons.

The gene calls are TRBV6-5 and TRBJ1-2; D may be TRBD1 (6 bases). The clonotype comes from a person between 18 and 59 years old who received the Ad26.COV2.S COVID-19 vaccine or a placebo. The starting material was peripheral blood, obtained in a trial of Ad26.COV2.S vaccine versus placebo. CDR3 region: CASSYLRDTATGYTF. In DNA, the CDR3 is TGTGCCAGCAGTTATTTACGGGACACCGCCACGGGCTACACCTTC.